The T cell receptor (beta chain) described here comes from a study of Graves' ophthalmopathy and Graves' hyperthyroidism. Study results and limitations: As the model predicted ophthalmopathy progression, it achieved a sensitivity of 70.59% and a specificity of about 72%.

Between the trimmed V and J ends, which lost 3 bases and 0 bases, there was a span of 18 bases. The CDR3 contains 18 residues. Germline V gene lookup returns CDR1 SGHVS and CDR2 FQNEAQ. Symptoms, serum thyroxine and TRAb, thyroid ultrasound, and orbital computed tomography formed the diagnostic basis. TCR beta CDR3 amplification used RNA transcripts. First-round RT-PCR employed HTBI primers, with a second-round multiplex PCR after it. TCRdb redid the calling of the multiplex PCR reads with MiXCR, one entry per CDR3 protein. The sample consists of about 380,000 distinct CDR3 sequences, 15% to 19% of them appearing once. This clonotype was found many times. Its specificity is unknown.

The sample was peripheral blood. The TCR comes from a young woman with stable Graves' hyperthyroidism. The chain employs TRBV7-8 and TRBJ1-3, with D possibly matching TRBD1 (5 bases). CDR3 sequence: CASSFYLGGRSSGNTIYF. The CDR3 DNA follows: TGTGCCAGCAGCTTTTATCTGGGGGGGAGAAGCTCTGGAAACACCATATATTTT.